The 17 T cell receptor beta chains below come from one sample, sequenced in a study of T cells after yellow fever vaccination. Via MiXCR, TCRdb re-called the 5' RACE reads, giving one row per CDR3 protein. Among around 350,000 distinct CDR3 sequences listed, around 6.4% were seen once. Sequences were derived from PBMCs, sampled 5 days after the yellow fever booster vaccination. The receptors stem from a man in his thirties or forties who received the YFV17D yellow fever vaccine.

CDR3 region: CSARVTMTDTQYF. The CDR3 bases are TGCAGTGCTAGAGTCACTATGACAGATACGCAGTATTTT. The chain recombines TRBV20-1 with TRBJ2-3; D gene unclear. The CDR3 extends over 13 amino acids. CDR1 DFQATT and CDR2 SNEGSKA come from the germline V gene (reference sequence). The V end lost 1 base, the J end lost 3 bases, and 8 bases lay between the germline ends.

This clonotype was detected many times. The chain has TRBV5-8 and TRBJ2-1, with 9 bases that match TRBD2. Germline-derived CDR1 and CDR2 are SGHTS and YDEGEE. CDR3 length: 16 residues. Trimming removed 1 base from V and 1 base from J; junction bases left unmatched: 3. CDR3 region: CASSLRSGSSYNEQFF. The CDR3 DNA follows: TGTGCCAGCAGCTTGCGTAGCGGGAGTTCCTACAATGAGCAGTTCTTC.

This clonotype was counted at least ten times. The chain recombines TRBV20-1 with TRBJ2-1; D remains ambiguous. V was shortened by 6 bases and J by 7 bases, with 19 bases between the two germline ends. In germline, CDR1 is DFQATT, CDR2 SNEGSKA (reference sequence). The CDR3 sequence is 14 residues long. CDR3 sequence reads: CSAPRIRVENEQFF. In nucleotides, the CDR3 is TGCAGTGCACCAAGGATTAGGGTCGAGAATGAGCAGTTCTTC.

This chain joins TRBV7-9 and TRBJ2-1; 10 bases line up with TRBD2. This CDR3 is built from 12 residues. Trimming removed 3 bases from V and 15 bases from J; junction bases left unmatched: 5. The germline CDR1 and CDR2 sequences are SEHNR and FQNEAQ (reference sequence). For the CDR3, the DNA is TGTGCCAGCAGCTTTGGACTAGCGGTCCGGTTCTTC. It codes for CASSFGLAVRFF.

This clonotype has a handful of counts. The V gene is TRBV19, the J gene TRBJ2-4; D could derive from TRBD1 or TRBD2 (5 bases each). Trimming stripped 0 bases from V and 0 bases from J, with 9 bases between. CDR3 size: 16 residues. Looked up from germline, CDR1 is LNHDA and CDR2 is SQIVND (reference sequence). The chain's CDR3 is CASSIDPGTAKNIQYF. For the CDR3, the DNA is TGTGCCAGTAGTATAGATCCAGGGACAGCCAAAAACATTCAGTACTTC. The variable domain in full, with the rest retrieved from reference TRBV19 and TRBJ2-4, is DGGITQSPKYLFRKEGQNVTLSCEQNLNHDAMYWYRQDPGQGLRLIYYSQIVNDFQKGDIAEGYSVSREKKESFPLTVTSAQKNPTAFYLCASSIDPGTAKNIQYFGAGTRLSVL.

This rearrangement joins TRBV11-2 to TRBJ2-2, with TRBD2 identical over 11 bases. J was trimmed by 3 bases and V by 2 bases; bases with no gene match: 11. The germline V gene has CDR1 SGHAT and CDR2 FQNNGV. The CDR3 loop spans 19 amino acids. The CDR3 sequence: CASSLLGSGRAEDTGELFF. The CDR3, as DNA: TGTGCCAGCAGCTTACTGGGTAGCGGGAGGGCCGAGGACACCGGGGAGCTGTTTTTT.

Only a few counts were recorded for this clonotype. The rearrangement links TRBV20-1 to TRBJ2-3; a weak D match, TRBD2 (5 bases). Germline CDR1 reads DFQATT; CDR2 reads SNEGSKA (reference sequence). V lost 1 base, J lost 9 bases, and 11 bases lay in between. The CDR3 sequence is 12 residues long. CDR3 nucleotides: TGCAGTGCTAGAGTGCAAGCGGAAACGCAGTATTTT. Protein: CSARVQAETQYF.

The CDR3 DNA sequence: TGTGCCAGCAGTTTTATCCCCCCTAGCGGGAGAAAGGGGGTCGAGCAGTACTTC. This encodes CASSFIPPSGRKGVEQYF. The chain uses TRBV12-3 or TRBV12-4 and TRBJ2-7; 10 bases are a match to TRBD2. J gave up 6 bases and V 3 bases, and 17 bases lay outside the gene matches. The CDR3 loop spans 18 amino acids.

There are many counts of this clonotype. The chain uses TRBV29-1 and TRBJ2-3; possible D gene TRBD2, 7 bases. Germline CDR1 is SQVTM and CDR2 is ANQGSEA. This CDR3 is 19 amino acids long. V dropped 1 base and J dropped 6 bases, with 29 bases sitting between them. The CDR3 is CSVEVGGLAAHFEWDTQYF. DNA of the CDR3: TGCAGCGTTGAAGTAGGGGGGCTAGCGGCTCACTTTGAGTGGGATACGCAGTATTTT.

This clonotype appeared many times. The chain joins TRBV5-5 to TRBJ2-7, with unresolved D. The CDR3 covers 14 residues. Trimming took off 5 bases at V and 4 bases at J, with 16 bases between the two ends. In germline, CDR1 is SGHKS, CDR2 YYEKEE (reference sequence). CDR3 sequence: CASSFQIFGYEQYF. CDR3 DNA sequence: TGTGCCAGCAGTTTTCAGATTTTCGGTTACGAGCAGTACTTC.

The chain links TRBV20-1 to TRBJ2-3, with 10 bases that match TRBD2. The CDR3 runs to 17 residues. The V gene's germline CDR1 is DFQATT and CDR2 SNEGSKA (reference sequence). V dropped 2 bases and J dropped 5; count of bases not matched to a gene: 13. Written as DNA, the CDR3 is TGCAGTGCTAGAATCCCGGGGAGCGGGAGGGCCTTAGATACGCAGTATTTT. Its translation is CSARIPGSGRALDTQYF.

The sample holds many counts of this clonotype. The rearrangement uses TRBV9 and TRBJ2-3; D is undetermined. CDR1 SGDLS and CDR2 YYNGEE come from the germline V gene. With 1 base removed from V and 3 bases from J, the gap between germline ends came to 18 bases. This CDR3 is 17 amino acids long. This CDR3 is CASSVSPETWRTDTQYF. In nucleotides, the CDR3 is TGTGCCAGCAGCGTATCTCCAGAGACGTGGCGTACAGATACGCAGTATTTT.

Only a few counts were recorded for this clonotype. The chain joins TRBV6-1 to TRBJ1-2, with 12 bases matching TRBD1. The germline gives CDR1 MNHNS, CDR2 SASEGT. V lost 7 bases, J lost 4 bases, and 10 bases stayed unmatched. This CDR3 has 16 residues. DNA for the CDR3: TGTGCCAGCAAATCCGGGACAGGGGGCGCGGGCTATGGCTACACCTTC. Its protein is CASKSGTGGAGYGYTF.

In nucleotides, the CDR3 is TGTGCCAGCAGCTTAACCGGTAGCGGGGTCAATGAGCAGTTCTTC. Translation: CASSLTGSGVNEQFF. The chain has TRBV7-2 and TRBJ2-1, with TRBD2 matching 8 bases. V gave up 2 bases and J gave up 6 bases; unmatched junction bases: 6. The CDR3 has 15 amino acids. CDR1 SGHTA and CDR2 FQGNSA come from the germline V gene.

This chain joins TRBV9 and TRBJ2-1; no clear D gene. The germline gives CDR1 SGDLS, CDR2 YYNGEE. This CDR3 is built from 13 residues. Trimming removed 0 bases at V and 8 bases at J, with 9 bases between. The DNA of the CDR3 is TGTGCCAGCAGCGTAGGGTTGCGTCATGAGCAGTTCTTC. Amino acid sequence: CASSVGLRHEQFF.

This clonotype was seen many times. The rearrangement uses TRBV7-9 and TRBJ2-3; TRBD1 matches 9 bases. CDR1 and CDR2 from the germline V gene are SEHNR and FQNEAQ (reference sequence). CDR3 length equals 14 residues. V lost 5 bases and J lost 4; bases outside the gene matches: 4. In DNA, the CDR3 is TGTGCCAGCAGCCGGGACAGGGCACCAGATACGCAGTATTTT. Translating gives CASSRDRAPDTQYF. The full variable domain, rest sourced from reference TRBV7-9 and TRBJ2-3, is DTGVSQNPRHKITKRGQNVTFRCDPISEHNRLYWYRQTLGQGPEFLTYFQNEAQLEKSRLLSDRFSAERPKGSFSTLEIQRTEQGDSAMYLCASSRDRAPDTQYFGPGTRLTVL.

This chain links TRBV24-1 with TRBJ2-5; D unclear. The CDR3 length is 13 residues. CDR1 and CDR2 from the germline V gene are KGHDR and SFDVKD. V was pared by 4 bases and J by 5 bases, with 10 bases between. The CDR3 DNA reads as TGTGCCACCAGTGAGCCGGACCGGGAGACCCAGTACTTC. Its translation: CATSEPDRETQYF.